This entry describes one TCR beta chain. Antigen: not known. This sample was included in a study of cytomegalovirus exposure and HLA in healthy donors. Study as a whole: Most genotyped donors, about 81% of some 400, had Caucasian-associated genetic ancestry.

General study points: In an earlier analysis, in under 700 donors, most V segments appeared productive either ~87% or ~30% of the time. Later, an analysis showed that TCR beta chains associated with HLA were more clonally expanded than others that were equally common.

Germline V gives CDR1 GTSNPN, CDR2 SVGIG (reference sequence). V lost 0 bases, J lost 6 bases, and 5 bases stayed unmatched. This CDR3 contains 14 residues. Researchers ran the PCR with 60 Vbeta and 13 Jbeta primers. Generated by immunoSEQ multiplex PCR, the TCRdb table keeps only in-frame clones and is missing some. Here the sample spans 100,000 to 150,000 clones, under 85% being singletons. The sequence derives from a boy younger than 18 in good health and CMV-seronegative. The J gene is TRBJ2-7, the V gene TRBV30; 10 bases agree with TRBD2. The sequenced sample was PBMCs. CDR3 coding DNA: TGTGCCTGGAGTGTAACTAGCGGGATAGGCGAGCAGTACTTC. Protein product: CAWSVTSGIGEQYF.